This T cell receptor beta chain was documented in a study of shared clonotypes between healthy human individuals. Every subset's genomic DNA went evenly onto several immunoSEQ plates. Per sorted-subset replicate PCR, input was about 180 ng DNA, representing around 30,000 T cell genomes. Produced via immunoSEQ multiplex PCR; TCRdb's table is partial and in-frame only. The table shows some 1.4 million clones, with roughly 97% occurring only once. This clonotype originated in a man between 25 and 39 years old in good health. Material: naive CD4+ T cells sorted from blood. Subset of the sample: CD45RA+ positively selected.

CDR3 amino acids: CASSYQKNTEAFF. CDR3 nucleotide sequence: TGTGCCAGCAGTTACCAAAAGAACACTGAAGCTTTCTTT. This chain uses TRBV6-5 with TRBJ1-1; D uncertain. The CDR3 totals 13 residues. V was shortened by 2 bases and J by 1 base, with 5 bases between the two germline ends. CDR1 and CDR2 from the germline V gene are MNHEY and SVGAGI.